A selection of T cell receptor beta chains follows, all from one sample in a study of response to subunit inactivated influenza vaccine. TCRdb called the RT-PCR reads again in MiXCR, with one record for every CDR3 protein. The repertoire holds roughly 700,000 distinct CDR3 sequences, roughly 14% seen once, with around 6.5% in the top ten. Sample: PBMCs from blood, taken roughly 15 days before vaccination. The receptors shown here come from a middle-aged man who received an inactivated influenza vaccine. Both conserved end residues are part of each CDR3. D genes are given only for firm matches. Clone size appears in some rows only: once, few, many, or a class for an expanded clone.

abundance,j_gene,d_gene,v_gene,CDR3nt,CDR3aa
NA,TRBJ2-2,NA,TRBV28,TGTGCCAGCAGTCTCCCGTATCGATCCGGGGAGCTGTTTTTT,CASSLPYRSGELFF
NA,TRBJ2-7,NA,TRBV11-2,TGTGCCAGCAGAGCTCCCGGAGGGAGTAGTTACGAGCAGTACTTC,CASRAPGGSSYEQYF
many,TRBJ2-2,NA,TRBV12-3/TRBV12-4,TGTGCCAGCACCGGGACCGGGGAGCTGTTTTTT,CASTGTGELFF
few,TRBJ2-7,NA,TRBV12-3/TRBV12-4,TGTGCCAGCACAGGACAGTCCTACGAGCAGTACTTC,CASTGQSYEQYF
few,TRBJ2-5,TRBD2,TRBV28,TGTGCCAGCAGTTTACAGACTAGCGGGTTAAGGAAAGAGACCCAGTACTTC,CASSLQTSGLRKETQYF
NA,TRBJ1-1,NA,TRBV25-1,TGTGCCAGCTACGGACGGTCTGAAGCTTTCTTT,CASYGRSEAFF
NA,TRBJ2-2,TRBD2,TRBV12-3/TRBV12-4,TGTGCCAGCAGTCCGACTAGCGGGAGCCCCGGGGAGCTGTTTTTT,CASSPTSGSPGELFF
NA,TRBJ2-1,TRBD1,TRBV6-2/TRBV6-3,TGTGCCAGCAGTCTGGCTCCCGGGACAGGGGGCGGCCGGGAATACAATGAGCAGTTCTTC,CASSLAPGTGGGREYNEQFF
NA,TRBJ1-1,NA,TRBV20-1,TGCTATCCGGGCGGGAGCACTGAAGCTTTCTTT,CYPGGSTEAFF
NA,TRBJ2-7,TRBD2,TRBV11-3,TGTGCCAGCAGCTTTGGGCGGGGGGTCTACGAGCAGTACTTC,CASSFGRGVYEQYF
many,TRBJ2-7,TRBD2,TRBV6-1,TGTGCCAGCAGCCCACTAGCGGGAGTATACGAGCAGTACTTC,CASSPLAGVYEQYF
NA,TRBJ2-1,NA,TRBV19,TGTGCCAGTAGTAATCGGTACAATGAGCAGTTCTTC,CASSNRYNEQFF
few,TRBJ1-2,NA,TRBV6-1,TGTGCCAGCAAACTTCGGGACACCTCTTTCTATGGCTACACCTTC,CASKLRDTSFYGYTF
NA,TRBJ2-5,NA,TRBV9,TGTGCCAGCAGCGGATTAAAAGAGACCCAGTACTTC,CASSGLKETQYF
NA,TRBJ2-5,TRBD2,TRBV6-1,TGTGCCAGCAAACGGGAGGGTAGAGAGACCCAGTACTTC,CASKREGRETQYF
NA,TRBJ2-5,TRBD2,TRBV20-1,TGCAGTGCTAGAGATCAAACTAGCGGGGGACAAGAGACCCAGTACTTC,CSARDQTSGGQETQYF
few,TRBJ2-1,NA,TRBV18,TGTGCCAGCTCACCACTATCAGGCCCTAGGAGGTCCTACAATGAGCAGTTCTTC,CASSPLSGPRRSYNEQFF
few,TRBJ2-3,TRBD2,TRBV9,TGTGCCAGCAGCGGAAGCGGGAGTTCAGATACGCAGTATTTT,CASSGSGSSDTQYF
many,TRBJ2-1,NA,TRBV29-1,TGCAGCGTGGAACGAACAAGGGTATCTTACCGAAATGAGCAGTTCTTC,CSVERTRVSYRNEQFF
few,TRBJ2-7,TRBD1,TRBV5-1,TGCGCCAGCAGCCCAGGACAGGGGGACGACGAGCAGTACTTC,CASSPGQGDDEQYF
few,TRBJ1-6,NA,TRBV11-2,TGTGCCAGCAGCTTAGATTATGGTCGGTCACCCCTCCACTTT,CASSLDYGRSPLHF
NA,TRBJ2-5,NA,TRBV21-1,TGTGCCAGCAGCAGTACAGGTGTGGAGGGGACCCAGTACTTC,CASSSTGVEGTQYF
NA,TRBJ2-3,TRBD2,TRBV30,TGTGCCTGGAGTCTCGGGAGGGGGGATACGCAGTATTTT,CAWSLGRGDTQYF